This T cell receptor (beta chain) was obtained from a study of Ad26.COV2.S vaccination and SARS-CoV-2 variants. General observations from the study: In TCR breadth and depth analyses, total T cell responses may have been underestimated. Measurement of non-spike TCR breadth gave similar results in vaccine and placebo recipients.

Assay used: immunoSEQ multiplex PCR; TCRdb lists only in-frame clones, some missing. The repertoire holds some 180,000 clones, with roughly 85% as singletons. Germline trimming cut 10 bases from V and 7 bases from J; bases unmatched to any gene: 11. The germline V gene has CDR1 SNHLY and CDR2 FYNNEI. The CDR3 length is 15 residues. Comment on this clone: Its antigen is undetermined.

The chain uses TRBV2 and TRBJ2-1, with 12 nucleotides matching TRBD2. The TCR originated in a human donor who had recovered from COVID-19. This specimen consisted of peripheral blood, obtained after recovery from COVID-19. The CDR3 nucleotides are TGTGCCAACCGGCCCCTAGCGGGAGGGGGTAATGAGCAGTTCTTC. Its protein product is CANRPLAGGGNEQFF.